The entry below gives a single T cell receptor (beta chain) sequence along with its context. The record originates from a study of blood T cell repertoires in COVID-19. This table comes from immunoSEQ multiplex PCR, and its TCRdb copy is limited to in-frame clones, with some not included. The sample includes around 300,000 clones, around 86% of them seen just once. The V end was cut by 3 bases, the J end by 1 base, with 8 bases between. There are 14 residues in the CDR3. CDR1 and CDR2 from the germline V gene are KGHDR and SFDVKD. The TCR sequence derives from a middle-aged woman who had recovered from COVID-19. The genes are TRBV24-1 and TRBJ1-1, with D perhaps matching TRBD1 (5 bases). Sequences were obtained from peripheral blood. In nucleotides, the CDR3 is TGTGCCACCAGTGATGGGGGGAAGAACACTGAAGCTTTCTTT. It yields the protein CATSDGGKNTEAFF.